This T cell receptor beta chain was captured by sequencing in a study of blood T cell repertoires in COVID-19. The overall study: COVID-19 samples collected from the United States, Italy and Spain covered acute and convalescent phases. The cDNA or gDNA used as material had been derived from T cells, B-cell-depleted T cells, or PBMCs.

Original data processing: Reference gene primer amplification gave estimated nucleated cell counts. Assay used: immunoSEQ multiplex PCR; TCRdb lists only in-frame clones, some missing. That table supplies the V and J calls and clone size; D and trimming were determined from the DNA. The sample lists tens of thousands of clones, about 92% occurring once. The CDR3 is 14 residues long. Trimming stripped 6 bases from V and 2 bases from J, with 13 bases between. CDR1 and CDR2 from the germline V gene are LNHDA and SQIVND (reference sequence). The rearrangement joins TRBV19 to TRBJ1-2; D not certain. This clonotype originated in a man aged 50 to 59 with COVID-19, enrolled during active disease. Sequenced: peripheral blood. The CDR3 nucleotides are TGTGCCAGTAGCCTTCGGGGAGGGAACTATGGCTACACCTTC. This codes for CASSLRGGNYGYTF.